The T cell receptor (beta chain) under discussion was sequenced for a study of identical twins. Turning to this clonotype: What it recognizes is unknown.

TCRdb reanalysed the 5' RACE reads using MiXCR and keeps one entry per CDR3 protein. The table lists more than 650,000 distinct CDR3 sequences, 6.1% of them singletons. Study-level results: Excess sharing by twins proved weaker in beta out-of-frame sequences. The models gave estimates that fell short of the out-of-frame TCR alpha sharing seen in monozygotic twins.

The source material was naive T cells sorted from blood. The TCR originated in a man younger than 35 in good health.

CDR3 region: CASSYQGWAGELFF. The CDR3 DNA sequence: TGTGCCAGTAGTTACCAGGGTTGGGCCGGGGAGCTGTTTTTT. V gene TRBV19 combines with J gene TRBJ2-2, with a possible D match to TRBD1 (5 bases). This CDR3 contains 14 residues. The ends were cut back, 5 bases at V and 6 bases at J, with 13 bases in the middle. Germline V lookup: CDR1 LNHDA, CDR2 SQIVND (reference sequence).